Listed below are T cell receptor beta chains from one sample, sequenced in a study of T-cell reconstitution after alpha-beta-depleted transplantation in children. In TCRdb, the PCR reads were re-called with MiXCR into one record per CDR3 protein. This table has a few hundred thousand distinct CDR3 sequences, around a tenth appearing once. The sample in question was PBMCs from the stem cell graft donor, obtained from the stem cell graft. The receptors originated from a human donor who donated a stem cell graft to a child with acute lymphoblastic leukemia. Both conserved end residues are part of each CDR3. Each record gives: J gene, V gene, clone size, D gene, CDR3 DNA, CDR3 protein. A D gene is named only where the DNA matches it firmly. The size entry is marked missing in some rows and otherwise reads once, few, many or a size class.

j_call: TRBJ2-5; v_call: TRBV6-1; clone_size: NA; d_call: TRBD2; cdr3_nt: TGTGCCAGCAGCCTTCGGACTAGAGAGACCCAGTACTTC; cdr3_aa: CASSLRTRETQYF
j_call: TRBJ2-7; v_call: TRBV6-2/TRBV6-3; clone_size: few; d_call: TRBD2; cdr3_nt: TGTGCCAGCAGACACCCCATTAGCGGGGACTACGAGCAGTACTTC; cdr3_aa: CASRHPISGDYEQYF
j_call: TRBJ2-7; v_call: TRBV27; clone_size: NA; d_call: TRBD1; cdr3_nt: TGTGCCAGCAGTTTATCATCCTGGGGGACAGGTGGGAGAGAGCAGTACTTC; cdr3_aa: CASSLSSWGTGGREQYF
j_call: TRBJ2-1; v_call: TRBV9; clone_size: NA; d_call: TRBD2; cdr3_nt: TGTGCCAGCAGCAGACGGACTAGCGGGCTATACAATGAGCAGTTCTTC; cdr3_aa: CASSRRTSGLYNEQFF
j_call: TRBJ2-6; v_call: TRBV12-3/TRBV12-4; clone_size: few; d_call: TRBD1; cdr3_nt: TGTGCCAGCAGTTTCCGCCAGACAGGGTACTCTGGGGCCAACGTCCTGACTTTC; cdr3_aa: CASSFRQTGYSGANVLTF
j_call: TRBJ2-7; v_call: TRBV12-3/TRBV12-4; clone_size: NA; d_call: NA; cdr3_nt: TGTGCCAGCCGCGATAGATATTACGAGCAGTACTTC; cdr3_aa: CASRDRYYEQYF
j_call: TRBJ2-7; v_call: TRBV11-2; clone_size: NA; d_call: TRBD1; cdr3_nt: TGTGCCAGCAGCTTAGTAATAGGACAGGGTGGTGAGCAGTACTTC; cdr3_aa: CASSLVIGQGGEQYF
j_call: TRBJ1-1; v_call: TRBV15; clone_size: NA; d_call: NA; cdr3_nt: TGTGCCACCTTGGGGAAACGAACTCAAAGGACTGAAGCTTTCTTT; cdr3_aa: CATLGKRTQRTEAFF
j_call: TRBJ2-7; v_call: TRBV7-7; clone_size: NA; d_call: NA; cdr3_nt: TGTGCTAGCAGCCGAAAAATGGGACATCTCTACGAGCAGTACTTC; cdr3_aa: CASSRKMGHLYEQYF
j_call: TRBJ2-1; v_call: TRBV6-2/TRBV6-3; clone_size: few; d_call: TRBD1; cdr3_nt: TGTGCCAGCAGCGGACAGGTATACAATGAGCAGTTCTTC; cdr3_aa: CASSGQVYNEQFF